This entry describes one TCR beta chain. Its antigen specificity is not known. No base-level quality is on record; no much larger clone is a single base apart. In total, roughly 670 healthy bone marrow donors made up the cohort. All cohort members were sampled while nominally healthy, although unrecorded immune exposures were likely present. The donor tested CMV seropositive, placing the donor among the 289 seropositive members of the cohort. Every donor gave a peripheral blood sample, and the peripheral blood mononuclear cells from that sample were used for TCR beta sequencing. The Qiagen DNeasy Blood Extraction Kit was used to extract genomic DNA from the blood cell samples. This specimen belongs to a study of cytomegalovirus exposure and HLA in healthy donors (dated by TCRdb to about 2017). Looking at the study overall: According to an earlier analysis of 450 to 650 of the donors, about 190 million T cells yielded over 100 million unique TCR beta sequences and around 300 Gb of sequence data. The study combined high-throughput TCR immunosequencing, statistical association of individual TCRs with disease status, and machine learning to predict cytomegalovirus infection status. HLA typing covered class I and class II loci at four-digit resolution. Every discovery cohort repertoire had been produced on one sequencing platform. In a later genetic analysis, genome-wide SNP genotypes for about 55% of the roughly 700 donors were used, and that subset was treated as a discovery cohort. Besides the first cohort of approximately 670 subjects, a separate validation cohort made up of 120 different subjects was used. The genetic ancestry cluster associated with self-reported Caucasian donors included over 80% of the 350 to 500 genotyped donors. An earlier analysis of 587 of the donors used high-throughput TCR beta sequencing to judge whether each TCR beta V gene segment behaved as functional or pseudogenic. The number of donors typed differed by locus, with roughly 620-630 for A, B, C, DRB1 and DQB1, around 520 for DQA1, 600 to 610 for DPA1, and under 490 for DPB1. A later analysis re-examined previously published TCR beta repertoires from more than 650 donors and added high-resolution HLA genotyping to investigate patterns of TCR occurrence. The study used immunosequencing to profile the T cell repertoires of hundreds of subjects and linked those repertoires to cytomegalovirus serostatus. Rather than drawing on any new phenotypic data, the later analysis identified candidate immune exposures from TCR beta sequences and the way those sequences occurred across donors. On average, approximately 250,000 unique TCR beta nucleotide sequences were sequenced per donor among 300 to 500 genotyped donors of the cohort, with roughly 20% of those sequences being non-productive. An early release that covered about 640 HLA-typed donors contained around 300 gigabases of sequencing data and some 87 million unique TCR sequences. Donor age, sex, ethnicity and CMV serostatus were compiled alongside the repertoire data. A handful of DR-DQ haplotypes were handled as single units for association and clustering because linkage in the cohort was strong. The study was designed to test whether signatures of past pathogen exposure could be identified by cataloging public T cell receptors. The full study reports these points: In a later genetic analysis, fewer N-insertions in productive TCRs were reported among donors in an Asian-associated ancestry cluster than the roughly 640-donor mean. Three of the identified cytomegalovirus-associated TCR beta chains were confirmed in vitro to be specific for cytomegalovirus antigens. HLA typing was unavailable for some donors at each locus, so association tests used only the typed subset. Sequencing depth was assumed to be roughly uniform across donors in the presence/absence analyses, though that assumption may not hold. An association between a missense DCLRE1C variant and V-gene and J-gene trimming of TCR beta chains was found in a later genetic analysis and replicated in an independent cohort. Most TCR sequences were observed very rarely across donors, whereas some public TCRs were present in many individuals. In an earlier analysis of 450 to 750 of the donors, most TCR beta V segments appeared in productive rearrangements about 90% or about 30% of the time, broadly matching IMGT annotations. Assigning TCR associations to individual alleles was difficult when HLA alleles, especially DR and DQ, strongly co-occurred. Several of the top co-occurrence clusters appeared to be linked to parvovirus B19, influenza, CMV and Epstein-Barr virus, according to a later analysis. It was suggested by the authors that the approach could potentially be generalized to other disease states and immunological phenotypes. CMV serostatus was the only immune exposure information available for the cohort. In a later analysis, HLA-associated TCR beta chains were found to be more clonally expanded and to have lower generation probabilities than equally common non-associated chains. A further reported finding was that TCR beta sequences accurately predicted the HLA-A and HLA-B alleles for most subjects in the first cohort. A cluster of highly shared sequence variants was judged likely to represent a technical artifact of the sequencing pipeline. At a false discovery rate of 0.05, a later analysis linked 16,000 or so TCR beta sequences to specific HLA alleles. The study gave a list of 150 to 200 TCR beta chains associated with cytomegalovirus. Some IMGT-functional V segments, including TRBV6-2 and TRBV6-3, could not be told apart with the 87-base-pair reads, so those segments were excluded. According to a later analysis, TCR association rates differed among HLA loci, with DRB1 alleles showing the most associated TCRs and HLA-C alleles showing the fewest. Correlated functional status among segregating V segments might be attributable to linkage disequilibrium, but an unknown experimental factor could not be ruled out. The cohort was sequenced for TCR beta chains only, and without alpha or paired-chain data the features that could be detected were limited. In a later analysis, most CMV-associated TCR beta chains were found to appear HLA-restricted, with HLA associations seemingly driven largely by CMV exposure. Because counts were too low, roughly 18 rarely observed V segments, including chromosome 9 orphons, were left out of the earlier analysis of a few hundred of the donors. The classifier was reported to diagnose cytomegalovirus status with high specificity and sensitivity in both the original cohort and the validation cohort.

CDR1 LGHNA and CDR2 YNFKEQ were looked up in the germline V gene. Trimming accounts for 0 bases at V and 5 bases at J, while the number of junction bases matched to no gene is 6. The CDR3 measures 15 amino acids from cysteine to phenylalanine. This entry keeps only the CDR3 DNA: 45 bases, framed from base 1. The library was produced with the immunoSEQ multiplex PCR assay. For the multiplex PCR, a mixture combining 60 forward primers for TCR Vbeta segments and 13 reverse primers for TCR Jbeta segments was used. A multiplex PCR assay on genomic DNA amplified the CDR3 region of rearranged TCR beta genes. On the Illumina HiSeq System, the amplified TCR beta libraries were sequenced as 87-base-pair reads. Per the original workflow: A later analysis tallied roughly 78 million unique TCR beta chains across the 666 repertoires, and some 10 million of those chains were shared by two or more donors. Raw reads were error-corrected and collapsed into unique sequences by a nearest-neighbor algorithm in which closely related sequences were merged to remove PCR and sequencing errors. V, D and J gene segments were assigned by aligning CDR3 sequences to IMGT reference sequences. For a sequence to be retained, a match of at least six nucleotides to both a V gene segment and a J gene segment was required. A rearrangement counted as productive if the CDR3 had no stop codons and remained in frame with V and J, and every other rearrangement counted as non-productive. Following IMGT convention, CDR3 was defined as the stretch from the second conserved V-encoded cysteine up to the conserved J-encoded phenylalanine. The earlier analysis of some 580 of the donors excluded any sequence lacking an unambiguous match to a single V gene segment. An earlier analysis of fewer than 650 of the donors classified V segments as functional when productive rearrangements were above 56.7% and as segregating when the standard deviation between donors was above 5%. A statistical classification framework was developed to diagnose cytomegalovirus status using the catalog of TCR beta chain sequences. In a later analysis, TCR nucleotide sequences were compared against IMGT/GENE-DB human TR gene sequences so that V and J genes could be assigned. The TCRdist pipeline was used in a later analysis to assign CDR3 sequences and most-parsimonious VDJ recombination scenarios. In a later analysis, each TCR beta chain was defined by its CDR3 amino acid sequence together with its V-gene family, and reads lacking a unique V-gene family were excluded. A later analysis removed 592 highly shared, low-generation-probability nucleotide sequences to deal with suspected cross-contamination and a sequencing artifact. In a later analysis, a clonal expansion index was calculated for each public chain from normalized within-repertoire ranks of inferred template counts. A later analysis computed generation probabilities with a VDJ recombination model fitted to out-of-frame rearrangements, and checked the results against IGoR. In a later analysis, hypergeometric tests were used to score TCR-TCR, TCR-HLA and TCR-CMV co-occurrence, with a repertoire-size bias correction applied to TCR pairs. False discovery rates were estimated in a later analysis by permuting HLA or CMV assignments 20 times. A later analysis grouped co-occurring TCRs with DBSCAN, adding TCRdist sequence similarity when clustering within HLA-allele-positive subsets. Co-occurrence clustering excluded repertoires with fewer than 30,000 or more than 120,000 public chains, plus five with anomalous nucleotide sharing. TCRdb limited this immuneACCESS table to in-frame rearrangements with V and J called. A share of clones is missing; checked studies link under half to unresolved V genes, and the rest is unexplained. The D gene and trimming were derived from the DNA, and the V and J assignments and clone size from that table. This sample holds fewer than 200,000 clones; around 78% were observed only once. The biggest ten clones account for 11% to 15% of the sample.

The sequence was collected from a woman younger than 45 in good health and CMV-seropositive. Sequenced material: PBMCs. This receptor chain uses TRBV4-2 and TRBJ1-2; TRBD1 matches 7 bases in the middle. The CDR3: CASSQELTGLYGYTF. The bases are TGTGCCAGCAGCCAAGAACTGACAGGGTTGTATGGCTACACCTTC.